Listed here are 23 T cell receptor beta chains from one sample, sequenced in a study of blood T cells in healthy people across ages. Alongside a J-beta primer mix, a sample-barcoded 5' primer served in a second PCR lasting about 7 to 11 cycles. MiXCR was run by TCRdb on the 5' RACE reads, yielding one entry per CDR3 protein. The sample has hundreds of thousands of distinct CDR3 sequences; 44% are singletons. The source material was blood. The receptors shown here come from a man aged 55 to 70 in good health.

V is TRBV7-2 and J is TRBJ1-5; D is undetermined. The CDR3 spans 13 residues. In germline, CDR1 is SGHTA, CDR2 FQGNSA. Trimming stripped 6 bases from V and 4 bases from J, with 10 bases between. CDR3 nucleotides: TGTGCCAGCAGTGATTGGGATAATCAGCCCCAGCATTTT. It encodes CASSDWDNQPQHF. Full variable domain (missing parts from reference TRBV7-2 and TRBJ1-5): GAGVSQSPSNKVTEKGKDVELRCDPISGHTALYWYRQSLGQGLEFLIYFQGNSAPDKSGLPSDRFSAERTGGSVSTLTIQRTQQEDSAVYLCASSDWDNQPQHFGDGTRLSIL.

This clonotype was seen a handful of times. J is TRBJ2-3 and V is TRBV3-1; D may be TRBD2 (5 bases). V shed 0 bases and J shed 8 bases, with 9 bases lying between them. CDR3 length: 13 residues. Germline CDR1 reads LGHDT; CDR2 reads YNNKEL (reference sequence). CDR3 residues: CASSQDTGTTQYF. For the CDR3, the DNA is TGTGCCAGCAGCCAAGATACGGGAACTACGCAGTATTTT.

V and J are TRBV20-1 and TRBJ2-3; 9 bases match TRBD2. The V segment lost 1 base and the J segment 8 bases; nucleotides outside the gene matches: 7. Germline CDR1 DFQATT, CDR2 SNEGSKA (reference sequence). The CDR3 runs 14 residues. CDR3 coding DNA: TGCAGTGCTAGAGGGCGGGGGGGCAGTGGTACGCAGTATTTT. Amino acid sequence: CSARGRGGSGTQYF.

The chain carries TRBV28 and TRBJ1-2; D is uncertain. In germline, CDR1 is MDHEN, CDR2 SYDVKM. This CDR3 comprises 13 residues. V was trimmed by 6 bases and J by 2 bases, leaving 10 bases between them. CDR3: CASRVGPNYGYTF. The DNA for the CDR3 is TGTGCCAGCAGGGTCGGGCCGAACTATGGCTACACCTTC.

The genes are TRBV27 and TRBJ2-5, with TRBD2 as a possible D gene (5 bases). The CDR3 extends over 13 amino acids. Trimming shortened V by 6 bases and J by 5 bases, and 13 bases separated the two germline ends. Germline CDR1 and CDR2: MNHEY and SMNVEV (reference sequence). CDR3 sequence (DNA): TGTGCCAGCAGATTGGCGGGTTGGGAGACCCAGTACTTC. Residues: CASRLAGWETQYF.

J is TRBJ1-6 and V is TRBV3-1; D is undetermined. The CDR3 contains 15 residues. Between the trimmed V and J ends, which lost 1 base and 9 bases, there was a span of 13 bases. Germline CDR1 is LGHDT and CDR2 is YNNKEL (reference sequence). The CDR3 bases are TGTGCCAGCAGCCAAGGCTCAGGTTTGAGTTCACCCCTCCACTTT. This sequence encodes CASSQGSGLSSPLHF.

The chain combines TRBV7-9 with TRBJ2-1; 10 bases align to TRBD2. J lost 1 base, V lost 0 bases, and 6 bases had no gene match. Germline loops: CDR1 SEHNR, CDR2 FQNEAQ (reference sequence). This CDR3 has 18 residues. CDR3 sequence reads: CASSLARRTSGSYNEQFF. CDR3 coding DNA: TGTGCCAGCAGCTTAGCGCGGAGGACTAGCGGTTCCTACAATGAGCAGTTCTTC.

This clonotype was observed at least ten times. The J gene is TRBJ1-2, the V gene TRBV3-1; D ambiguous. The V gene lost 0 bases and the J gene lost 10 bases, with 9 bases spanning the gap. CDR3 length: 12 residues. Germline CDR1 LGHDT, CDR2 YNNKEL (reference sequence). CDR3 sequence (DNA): TGTGCCAGCAGCCAAGAGGCCAGCATCTACACCTTC. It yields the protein CASSQEASIYTF. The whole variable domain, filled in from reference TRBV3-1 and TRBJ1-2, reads DTAVSQTPKYLVTQMGNDKSIKCEQNLGHDTMYWYKQDSKKFLKIMFSYNNKELIINETVPNRFSPKSPDKAHLNLHINSLELGDSAVYFCASSQEASIYTFGSGTRLTVV.

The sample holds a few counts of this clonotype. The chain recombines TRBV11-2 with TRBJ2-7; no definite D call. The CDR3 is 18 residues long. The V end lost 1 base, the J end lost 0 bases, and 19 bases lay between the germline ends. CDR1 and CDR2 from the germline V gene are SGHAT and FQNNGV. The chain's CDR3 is CASSLAPPTESGSYEQYF. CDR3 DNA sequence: TGTGCCAGCAGCTTAGCCCCCCCCACGGAATCGGGCTCCTACGAGCAGTACTTC.

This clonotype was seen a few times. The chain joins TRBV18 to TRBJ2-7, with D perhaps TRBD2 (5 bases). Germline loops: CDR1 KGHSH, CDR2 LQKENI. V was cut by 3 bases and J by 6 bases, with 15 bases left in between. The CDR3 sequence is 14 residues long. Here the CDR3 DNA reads TGTGCCAGCTCACCCACGGGGAAGGAGCGCGAGCAGTACTTC. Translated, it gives CASSPTGKEREQYF. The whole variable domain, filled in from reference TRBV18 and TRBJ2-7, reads NAGVMQNPRHLVRRRGQEARLRCSPMKGHSHVYWYRQLPEEGLKFMVYLQKENIIDESGMPKERFSAEFPKEGPSILRIQQVVRGDSAAYFCASSPTGKEREQYFGPGTRLTVT.

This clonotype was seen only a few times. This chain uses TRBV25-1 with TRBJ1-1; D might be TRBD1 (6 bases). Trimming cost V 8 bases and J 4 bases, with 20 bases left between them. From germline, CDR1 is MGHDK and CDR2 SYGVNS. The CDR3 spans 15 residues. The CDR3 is CASQKGDFSSTEAFF. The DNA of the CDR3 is TGTGCCAGCCAAAAGGGGGACTTCTCGAGCACTGAAGCTTTCTTT.

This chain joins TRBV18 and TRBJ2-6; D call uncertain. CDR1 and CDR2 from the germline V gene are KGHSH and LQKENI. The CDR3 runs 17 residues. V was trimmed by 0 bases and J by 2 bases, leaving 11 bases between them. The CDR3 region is CASSPPEGSAGANVLTF. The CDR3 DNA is TGTGCCAGCTCACCACCCGAAGGGTCGGCTGGGGCCAACGTCCTGACTTTC.

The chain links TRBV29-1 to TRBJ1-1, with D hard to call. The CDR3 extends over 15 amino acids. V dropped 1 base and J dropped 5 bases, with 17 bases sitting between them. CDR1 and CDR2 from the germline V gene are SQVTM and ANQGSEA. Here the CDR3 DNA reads TGCAGCGTTGAAGGTGGAGGGTCGGCAGGAACTGAAGCTTTCTTT. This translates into CSVEGGGSAGTEAFF.

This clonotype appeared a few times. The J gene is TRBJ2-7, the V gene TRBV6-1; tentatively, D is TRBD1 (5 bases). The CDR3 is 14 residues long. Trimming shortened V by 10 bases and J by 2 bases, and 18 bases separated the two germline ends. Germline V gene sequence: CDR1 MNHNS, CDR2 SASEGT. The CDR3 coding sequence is TGTGCCACCAAGACAGCACCTAAGGCCTACGAGCAGTACTTC. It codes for CATKTAPKAYEQYF.

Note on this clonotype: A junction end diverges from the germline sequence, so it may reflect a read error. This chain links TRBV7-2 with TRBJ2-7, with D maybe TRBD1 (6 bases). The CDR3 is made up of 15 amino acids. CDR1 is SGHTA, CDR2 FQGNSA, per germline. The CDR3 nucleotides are TGTGCCAGCAGCCGCCTACAGGGTCAGGGGTACGTGCAGTACTTC. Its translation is CASSRLQGQGYVQYF.

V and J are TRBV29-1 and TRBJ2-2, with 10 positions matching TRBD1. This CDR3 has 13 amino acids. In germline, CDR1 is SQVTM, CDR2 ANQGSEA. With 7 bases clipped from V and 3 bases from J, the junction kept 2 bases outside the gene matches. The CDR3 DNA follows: TGCAGCGCCGGACAGGGGGACACCGGGGAGCTGTTTTTT. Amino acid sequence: CSAGQGDTGELFF.

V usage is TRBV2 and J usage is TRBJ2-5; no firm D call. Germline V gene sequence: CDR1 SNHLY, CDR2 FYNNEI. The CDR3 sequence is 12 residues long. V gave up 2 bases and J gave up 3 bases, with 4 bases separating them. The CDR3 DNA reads TGTGCCAGCAGTGAACAGAAAGAGACCCAGTACTTC. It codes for CASSEQKETQYF.

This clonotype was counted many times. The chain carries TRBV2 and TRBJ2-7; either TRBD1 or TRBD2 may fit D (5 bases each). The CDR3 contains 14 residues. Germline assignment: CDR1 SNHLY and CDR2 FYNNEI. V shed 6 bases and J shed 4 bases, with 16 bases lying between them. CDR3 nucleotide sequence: TGTGCCAGCAGCCGGGACGGGAAACGTTACGAGCAGTACTTC. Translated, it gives CASSRDGKRYEQYF.

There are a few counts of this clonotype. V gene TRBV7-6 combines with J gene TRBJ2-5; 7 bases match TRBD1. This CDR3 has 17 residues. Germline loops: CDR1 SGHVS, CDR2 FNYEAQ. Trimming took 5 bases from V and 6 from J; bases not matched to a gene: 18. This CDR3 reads CASSVGGWTGLGKTQYF. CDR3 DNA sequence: TGTGCCAGCAGCGTCGGCGGCTGGACAGGACTTGGGAAGACCCAGTACTTC. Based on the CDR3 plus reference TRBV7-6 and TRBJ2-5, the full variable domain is GAGVSQSPRYKVTKRGQDVALRCDPISGHVSLYWYRQALGQGPEFLTYFNYEAQQDKSGLPNDRFSAERPEGSISTLTIQRTEQRDSAMYRCASSVGGWTGLGKTQYFGPGTRLLVL.

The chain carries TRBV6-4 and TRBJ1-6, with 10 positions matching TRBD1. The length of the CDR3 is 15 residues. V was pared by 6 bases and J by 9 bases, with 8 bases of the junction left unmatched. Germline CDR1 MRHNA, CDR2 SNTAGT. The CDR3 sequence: CASSATGGKGSPLHF. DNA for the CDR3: TGTGCCAGCAGCGCGACAGGGGGCAAGGGTTCACCCCTCCACTTT.

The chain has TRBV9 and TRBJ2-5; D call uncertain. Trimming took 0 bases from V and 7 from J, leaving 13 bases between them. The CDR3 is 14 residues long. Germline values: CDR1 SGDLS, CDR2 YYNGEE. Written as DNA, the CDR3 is TGTGCCAGCAGCGTAGGTCCCGGCTCCGGGACCCAGTACTTC. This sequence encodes CASSVGPGSGTQYF.

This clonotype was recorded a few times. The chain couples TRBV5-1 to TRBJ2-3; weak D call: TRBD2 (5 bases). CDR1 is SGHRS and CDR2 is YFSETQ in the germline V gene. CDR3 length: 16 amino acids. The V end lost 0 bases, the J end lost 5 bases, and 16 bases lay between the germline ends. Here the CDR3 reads CASSLGLVRVGDTQYF. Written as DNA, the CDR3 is TGCGCCAGCAGCTTGGGGCTGGTGAGGGTCGGAGATACGCAGTATTTT.

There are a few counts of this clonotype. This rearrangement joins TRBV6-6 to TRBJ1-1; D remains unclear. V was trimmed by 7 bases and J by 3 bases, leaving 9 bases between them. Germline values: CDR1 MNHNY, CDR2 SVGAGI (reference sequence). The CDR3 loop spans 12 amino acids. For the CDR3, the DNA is TGTGCCAGCACCCTCCTGGACACTGAAGCTTTCTTT. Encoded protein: CASTLLDTEAFF.